This entry is about one T cell receptor (beta chain). The repertoire was sequenced with immunoSEQ multiplex PCR; TCRdb's copy has only in-frame clones and lacks some. The sample comprises some 220,000 clones, approximately 85% of which are singletons, and 2% to 3% rests with the top ten. The data were obtained in a study of blood T cell repertoires in COVID-19. Study context: There were acute and convalescent COVID-19 samples, and they came from the United States, Italy and Spain.

Seattle patients were enrolled during active infection and followed longitudinally. CDR1 SEHNR and CDR2 FQNEAQ come from the germline V gene (reference sequence). This CDR3 is 13 amino acids long. V was shortened by 1 base and J by 5 bases, with 9 bases between the two germline ends. This chain joins TRBV7-9 and TRBJ2-7, with a tentative D call TRBD1 (6 bases). The sequence was obtained from a woman in her 70s with COVID-19, enrolled during active disease. The sequencing input was peripheral blood. For the CDR3, the DNA is TGTGCCAGCAGCTTAGTGGACAGTGACGAGCAGTACTTC. Translation: CASSLVDSDEQYF.